This T cell receptor (beta chain) was captured by sequencing in a study of cytotoxic CD8 clonotypes in ibrutinib-treated CLL. Study-level findings and limits: Measured clonality at baseline was greater than in age-matched healthy donors and tracked with circulating CD8+ T-cell counts.

Trimming cost V 4 bases and J 2 bases, with 6 bases left between them. Looked up from germline, CDR1 is MNHEY and CDR2 is SVGAGI. This CDR3 contains 12 residues. This clone has a single count. Its antigen is unknown. Depths of 1 in 200,000 to 1 in 1 million T cells were the sequencing target. Data came from immunoSEQ multiplex PCR; TCRdb stores just in-frame clones and leaves some out. This sample has a few hundred thousand clones, with over 60% found just once. This sample comprised PBMCs, obtained after 36 months of ibrutinib treatment. This sequence was found in a human donor with chronic lymphocytic leukemia. The chain employs TRBV6-5 and TRBJ2-7, with D maybe TRBD2 (6 bases). CDR3 amino acids: CASSSGAYEQYF. For the CDR3, the DNA is TGTGCCAGCAGTTCGGGGGCCTACGAGCAGTACTTC.